What follows describes a single T cell receptor beta chain. Its antigen is undetermined. The record originates from a study of T-cell memory formation after mild COVID-19. Study-level points and caveats: What remained unconfirmed was the SARS-CoV-2 specificity of second-wave clones peaking on day 37. Most CD4+ clones that shrank were in CM and EM, while CD8+ ones turned up in EMRA.

TCRdb ran MiXCR on the 5' RACE reads and lists one entry per CDR3 protein. In the table there are 540,000 or so distinct CDR3 sequences, roughly 22% of which are singletons. The ends were cut back, 6 bases at V and 3 bases at J, with 15 bases in the middle. This CDR3 is 15 amino acids long. Germline V gene lookup returns CDR1 MNHNS and CDR2 SASEGT. The chain couples TRBV6-1 to TRBJ2-1; D possibly corresponds to TRBD2 (5 bases). The sequence was collected from an adult woman who had mild COVID-19 (a few samples of this study predate the infection). Cell type and time point are not known. The specimen sequenced was PBMCs or a T cell subset sorted from them (not recorded which). The CDR3: CASRGLGFGYNEQFF. The CDR3 DNA follows: TGTGCCAGCAGAGGACTGGGTTTTGGCTACAATGAGCAGTTCTTC.